This is a list of T cell receptor beta chains from one sample in a study of T cell repertoires in cytomegalovirus infection. These TCRs' antigens remain unknown. TCRdb recomputed calls from the reads with MiXCR, one row per CDR3 protein. The sample carries some 940,000 distinct CDR3 sequences, 30% to 40% recorded once. This material consisted of cultured CD8+ T cells from PBMCs, taken from culture after CMV antigen stimulation. The receptor source for this set is a human donor in good health (CMV status not recorded). Some clones in this sample may be carry-over from other donors' samples. The CDR3 runs from the conserved cysteine through the conserved F or W. A D gene is named only where the DNA matches it firmly. Not every row has a clone size; where given, it reads once, few, many or a size class.

>-|14|TRBV7-9|few|TRBJ1-6
CASSLPDYNSPLHF
TGTGCCAGCAGCTTACCGGATTATAATTCACCCCTCCACTTT
>-|14|TRBV7-6|few|TRBJ1-2
CASRSRQSDYGYTF
TGTGCCAGCAGGTCCAGACAGTCTGATTATGGCTACACCTTC
>TRBD1|15|TRBV7-2|-|TRBJ1-2
CASSFDGTVTYGYTF
TGTGCCAGCAGCTTTGACGGGACAGTGACCTATGGCTACACCTTC
>TRBD2|15|TRBV7-9|-|TRBJ2-1
CASSIRDYSYNEQFF
TGTGCCAGCAGCATTCGGGACTACTCCTACAATGAGCAGTTCTTC
>-|13|TRBV5-4|-|TRBJ2-5
CASSLVQDETQYF
TGTGCCAGCAGCTTGGTACAGGACGAGACCCAGTACTTC
>-|13|TRBV20-1|few|TRBJ2-2
CSARRYNTGELFF
TGCAGTGCTAGACGGTACAACACCGGGGAGCTGTTTTTT
>-|13|TRBV6-1|-|TRBJ1-2
CAGYSGGIYGYTF
TGTGCCGGATACTCGGGGGGTATCTATGGCTACACCTTC
>TRBD1|15|TRBV3-1|few|TRBJ2-1
CASSQSTGTDNEQFF
TGTGCCAGCAGCCAATCCACCGGGACAGACAATGAGCAGTTCTTC
>-|13|TRBV15|-|TRBJ2-1
CATSGTRGDEQFF
TGTGCCACCAGCGGGACAAGGGGGGATGAGCAGTTCTTC
>-|14|TRBV4-1|many|TRBJ2-1
CASSRQASYNEQFF
TGCGCCAGCAGCAGACAGGCTTCCTACAATGAGCAGTTCTTC
>-|18|TRBV7-9|-|TRBJ2-2
CASSDTGLKRTSPGELFF
TGTGCCAGCAGCGATACAGGGCTAAAAAGGACTAGTCCCGGGGAGCTGTTTTTT
>-|14|TRBV28|-|TRBJ2-2
CASSLWDGTGELFF
TGTGCCAGCAGTTTATGGGACGGCACCGGGGAGCTGTTTTTT